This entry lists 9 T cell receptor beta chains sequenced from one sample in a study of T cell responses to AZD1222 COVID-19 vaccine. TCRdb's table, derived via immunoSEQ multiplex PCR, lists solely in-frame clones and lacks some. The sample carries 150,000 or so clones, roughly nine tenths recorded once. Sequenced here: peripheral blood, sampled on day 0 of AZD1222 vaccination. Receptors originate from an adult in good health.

In DNA, the CDR3 is TGTGCTAGTGCCGGACACCCCTTGGACAGTAACACTGAAGCTTTCTTT. Encoded protein: CASAGHPLDSNTEAFF. V usage is TRBV12-5 and J usage is TRBJ1-1; possibly TRBD1 for D (6 bases). Germline V lookup: CDR1 LGHNT, CDR2 FRNRAP. The CDR3 runs to 16 residues. With 7 bases removed from V and 2 bases from J, the gap between germline ends came to 20 bases. Using reference TRBV12-5 and TRBJ1-1 for the parts outside the CDR3, the full variable domain is DARVTQTPRHKVTEMGQEVTMRCQPILGHNTVFWYRQTMMQGLELLAYFRNRAPLDDSGMPKDRFSAEMPDATLATLKIQPSEPRDSAVYFCASAGHPLDSNTEAFFGQGTRLTVV.

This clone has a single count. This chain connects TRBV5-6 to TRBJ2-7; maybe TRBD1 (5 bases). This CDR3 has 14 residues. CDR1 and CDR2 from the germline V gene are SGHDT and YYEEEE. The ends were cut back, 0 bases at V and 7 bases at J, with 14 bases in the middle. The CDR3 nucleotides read TGTGCCAGCAGCTTGGGTGGGGCCCGCTGGGAGCAGTACTTC. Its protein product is CASSLGGARWEQYF.

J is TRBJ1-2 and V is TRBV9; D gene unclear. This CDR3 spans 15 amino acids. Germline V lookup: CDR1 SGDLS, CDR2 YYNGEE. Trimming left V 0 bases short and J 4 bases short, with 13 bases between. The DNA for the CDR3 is TGTGCCAGCAGCGTAGCTAAAGGCAGCGGCTATGGCTACACCTTC. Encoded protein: CASSVAKGSGYGYTF.

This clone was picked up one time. CDR3 protein: CASSIDLQPQHF. The CDR3 DNA sequence: TGTGCCAGTAGTATAGATCTTCAGCCCCAGCATTTT. J is TRBJ1-5 and V is TRBV19, with D uncertain. This CDR3 is 12 amino acids long. V was cut by 0 bases and J by 6 bases, with 3 bases left in between. Germline V lookup: CDR1 LNHDA, CDR2 SQIVND (reference sequence).

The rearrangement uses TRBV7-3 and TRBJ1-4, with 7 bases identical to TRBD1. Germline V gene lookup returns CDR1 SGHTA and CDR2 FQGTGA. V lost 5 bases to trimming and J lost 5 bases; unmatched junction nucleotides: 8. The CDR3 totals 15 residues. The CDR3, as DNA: TGTGCCAGCAGCGCCCAGGGGGGAGACAATGAAAAACTGTTTTTT. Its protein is CASSAQGGDNEKLFF. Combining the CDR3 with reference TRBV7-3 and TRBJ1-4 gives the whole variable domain GAGVSQTPSNKVTEKGKYVELRCDPISGHTALYWYRQSLGQGPEFLIYFQGTGAADDSGLPNDRFFAVRPEGSVSTLKIQRTERGDSAVYLCASSAQGGDNEKLFFGSGTQLSVL.

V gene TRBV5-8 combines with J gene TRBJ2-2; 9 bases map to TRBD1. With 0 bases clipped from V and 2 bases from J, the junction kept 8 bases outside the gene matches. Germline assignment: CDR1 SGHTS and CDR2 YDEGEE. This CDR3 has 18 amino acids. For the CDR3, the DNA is TGTGCCAGCAGCTTGGCAAGGGGGACAGGGCTTAACACCGGGGAGCTGTTTTTT. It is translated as CASSLARGTGLNTGELFF.

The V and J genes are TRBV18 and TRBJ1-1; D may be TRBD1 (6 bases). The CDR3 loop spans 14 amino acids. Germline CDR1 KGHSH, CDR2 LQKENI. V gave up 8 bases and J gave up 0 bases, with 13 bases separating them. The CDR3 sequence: CASTEGQLNTEAFF. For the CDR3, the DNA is TGTGCCAGCACGGAGGGACAACTGAACACTGAAGCTTTCTTT.

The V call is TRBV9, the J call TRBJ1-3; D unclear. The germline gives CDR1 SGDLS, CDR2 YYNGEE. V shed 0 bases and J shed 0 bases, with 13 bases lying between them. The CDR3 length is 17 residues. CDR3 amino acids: CASSVAPVETSGNTIYF. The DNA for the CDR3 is TGTGCCAGCAGCGTAGCTCCTGTGGAGACCTCTGGAAACACCATATATTTT.

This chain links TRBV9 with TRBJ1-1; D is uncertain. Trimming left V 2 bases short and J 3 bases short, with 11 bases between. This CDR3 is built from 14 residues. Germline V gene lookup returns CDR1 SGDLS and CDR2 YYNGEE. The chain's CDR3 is CASSVGVSDTEAFF. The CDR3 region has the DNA TGTGCCAGCAGCGTGGGAGTGTCGGACACTGAAGCTTTCTTT.